The sequence of this TCR beta chain was determined in a study of long-term antiretroviral therapy in people with HIV. General study points: Data on ART adherence, viral resistance or therapy changes were unavailable.

A few counts support this clone. The target antigen is unknown. V was clipped by 6 bases and J by 2 bases, with 8 bases between them. This CDR3 contains 13 residues. Germline values: CDR1 MNHEY, CDR2 SMNVEV (reference sequence). immunoSEQ v3.0 was run at survey level. Clones were read by immunoSEQ multiplex PCR, and TCRdb kept only the in-frame ones, dropping some. The sample has about 36,000 clones; about 93% are singletons. The material was unsorted PBMCs, obtained 4.1 years after starting antiretroviral therapy. This TCR came from a woman aged 50 to 60 with HIV. The chain uses TRBV27 and TRBJ2-4; D may correspond to TRBD1 or TRBD2 (5 bases each). The CDR3 DNA reads as TGTGCCAGCAGCCCGGGACCCAAAAACATTCAGTACTTC. It encodes CASSPGPKNIQYF.